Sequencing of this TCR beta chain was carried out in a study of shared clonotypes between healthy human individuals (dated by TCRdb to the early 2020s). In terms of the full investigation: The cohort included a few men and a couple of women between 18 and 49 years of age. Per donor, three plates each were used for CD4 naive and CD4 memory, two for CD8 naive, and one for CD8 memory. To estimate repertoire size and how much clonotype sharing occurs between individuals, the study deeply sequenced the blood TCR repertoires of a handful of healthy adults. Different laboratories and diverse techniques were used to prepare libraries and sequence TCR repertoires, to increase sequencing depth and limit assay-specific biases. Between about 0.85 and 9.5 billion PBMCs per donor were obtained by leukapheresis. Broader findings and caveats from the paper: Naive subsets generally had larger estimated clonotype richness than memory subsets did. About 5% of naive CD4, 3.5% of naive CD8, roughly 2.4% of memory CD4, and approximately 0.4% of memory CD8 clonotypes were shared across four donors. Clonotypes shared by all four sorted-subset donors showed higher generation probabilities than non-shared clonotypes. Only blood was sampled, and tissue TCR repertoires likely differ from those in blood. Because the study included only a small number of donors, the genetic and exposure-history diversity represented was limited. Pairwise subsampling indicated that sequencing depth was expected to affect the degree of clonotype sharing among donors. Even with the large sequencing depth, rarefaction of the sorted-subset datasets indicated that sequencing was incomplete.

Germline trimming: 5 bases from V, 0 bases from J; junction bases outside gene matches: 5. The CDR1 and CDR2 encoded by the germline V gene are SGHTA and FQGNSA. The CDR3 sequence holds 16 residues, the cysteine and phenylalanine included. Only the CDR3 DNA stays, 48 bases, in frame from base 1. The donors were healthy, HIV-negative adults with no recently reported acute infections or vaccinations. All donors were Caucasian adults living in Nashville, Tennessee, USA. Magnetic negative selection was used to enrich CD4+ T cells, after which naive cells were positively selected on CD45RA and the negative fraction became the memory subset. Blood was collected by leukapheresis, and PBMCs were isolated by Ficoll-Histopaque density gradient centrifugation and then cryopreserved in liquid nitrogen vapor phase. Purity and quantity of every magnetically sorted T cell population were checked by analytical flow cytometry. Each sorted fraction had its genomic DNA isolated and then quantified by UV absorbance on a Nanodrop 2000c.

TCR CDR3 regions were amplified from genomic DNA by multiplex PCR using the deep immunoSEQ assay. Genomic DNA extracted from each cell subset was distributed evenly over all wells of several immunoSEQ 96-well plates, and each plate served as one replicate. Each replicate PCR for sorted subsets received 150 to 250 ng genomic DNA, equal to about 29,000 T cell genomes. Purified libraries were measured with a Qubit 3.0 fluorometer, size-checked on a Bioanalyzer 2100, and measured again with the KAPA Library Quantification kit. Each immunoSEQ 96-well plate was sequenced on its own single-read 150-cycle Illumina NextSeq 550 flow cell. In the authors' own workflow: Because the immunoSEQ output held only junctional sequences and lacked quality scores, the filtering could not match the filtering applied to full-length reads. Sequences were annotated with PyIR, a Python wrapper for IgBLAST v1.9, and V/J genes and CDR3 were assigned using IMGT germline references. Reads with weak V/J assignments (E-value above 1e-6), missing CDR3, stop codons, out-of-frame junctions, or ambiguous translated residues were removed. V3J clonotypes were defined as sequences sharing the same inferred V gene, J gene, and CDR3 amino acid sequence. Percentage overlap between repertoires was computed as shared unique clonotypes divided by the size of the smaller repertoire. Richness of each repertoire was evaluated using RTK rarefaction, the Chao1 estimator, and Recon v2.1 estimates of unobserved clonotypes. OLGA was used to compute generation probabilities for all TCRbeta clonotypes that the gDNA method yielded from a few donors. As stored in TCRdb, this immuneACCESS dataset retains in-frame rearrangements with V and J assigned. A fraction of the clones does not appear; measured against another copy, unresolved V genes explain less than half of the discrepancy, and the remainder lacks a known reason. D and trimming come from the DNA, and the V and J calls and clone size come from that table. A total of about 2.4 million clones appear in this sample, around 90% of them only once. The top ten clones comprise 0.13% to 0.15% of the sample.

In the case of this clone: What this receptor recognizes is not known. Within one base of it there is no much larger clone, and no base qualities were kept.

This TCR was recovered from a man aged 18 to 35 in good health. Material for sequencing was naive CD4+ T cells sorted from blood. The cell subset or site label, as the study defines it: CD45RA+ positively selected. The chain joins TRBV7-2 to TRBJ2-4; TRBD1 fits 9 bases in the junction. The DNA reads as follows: TGTGCCAGCAGCCGACAGGGGGACGGAGCCAAAAACATTCAGTACTTC. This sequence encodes CASSRQGDGAKNIQYF.